A single sample is the source of the 32 T cell receptor beta chains below, sequenced in a study of technical replicates of blood from a handful of donors. Sequencing used immunoSEQ multiplex PCR; TCRdb keeps in-frame clones, though not all of them. The repertoire holds tens of thousands of clones, with around 94% as singletons. Sequencing was performed on T cells isolated from PBMCs. The origin of the receptors is a human donor in good health.

V gene TRBV7-9 combines with J gene TRBJ2-7; TRBD1 matches at 7 bases. Germline CDR1 reads SEHNR; CDR2 reads FQNEAQ (reference sequence). Unmatched junction bases numbered 7, after V lost 2 bases and J lost 3 bases. The CDR3 extends over 15 amino acids. The CDR3 region is CASSLSTGVFYEQYF. CDR3 DNA: TGTGCCAGCAGCTTAAGTACAGGGGTCTTCTACGAGCAGTACTTC.

The J gene is TRBJ2-3, the V gene TRBV5-1; D gene unclear. Germline CDR1 SGHRS, CDR2 YFSETQ. V dropped 0 bases and J dropped 5 bases, with 7 bases sitting between them. The CDR3 is 13 residues long. The CDR3 loop reads CASSLAWRDTQYF. As DNA, the CDR3 is TGCGCCAGCAGCTTGGCCTGGAGAGATACGCAGTATTTT.

The gene calls are TRBV6-5 and TRBJ1-5; D may be TRBD1 (5 bases). The V gene lost 2 bases and the J gene lost 6 bases, with 8 bases spanning the gap. Germline-derived CDR1 and CDR2 are MNHEY and SVGAGI. The CDR3 spans 13 residues. The CDR3 is CASSYNQGQPQHF. The CDR3 nucleotides are TGTGCCAGCAGTTACAATCAGGGTCAGCCCCAGCATTTT.

This sequence joins TRBV5-1 and TRBJ1-3, with 11 bases fitting TRBD1. This CDR3 has 17 amino acids. Looked up from germline, CDR1 is SGHRS and CDR2 is YFSETQ. The V gene end was trimmed by 1 base and the J gene end by 2 bases; junction bases not matched to a gene: 5. The DNA for the CDR3 is TGCGCCAGCAGCTTGACTCAGGACAGGGGGCCTGGAAACACCATATATTTT. Translating it yields CASSLTQDRGPGNTIYF. The variable domain in full, with the rest retrieved from reference TRBV5-1 and TRBJ1-3, is KAGVTQTPRYLIKTRGQQVTLSCSPISGHRSVSWYQQTPGQGLQFLFEYFSETQRNKGNFPGRFSGRQFSNSRSEMNVSTLELGDSALYLCASSLTQDRGPGNTIYFGEGSWLTVV.

This chain's CDR3 is CASSSRGRPHNEQFF. CDR3 sequence (DNA): TGTGCCAGCAGCTCCCGGGGTCGGCCCCACAATGAGCAGTTCTTC. The V and J genes are TRBV11-3 and TRBJ2-1; perhaps TRBD2 as D (5 bases). Germline V gene lookup returns CDR1 SGHNT and CDR2 YENEEA. This CDR3 comprises 15 residues. Trimming took off 4 bases at V and 5 bases at J, with 15 bases between the two ends. The full variable domain, in which reference TRBV11-3 and TRBJ2-1 provide the parts outside the CDR3, is EAGVVQSPRYKIIEKKQPVAFWCNPISGHNTLYWYLQNLGQGPELLIRYENEEAVDDSQLPKDRFSAERLKGVDSTLKIQPAELGDSAVYLCASSSRGRPHNEQFFGPGTRLTVL.

V and J are TRBV19 and TRBJ2-7; D may be TRBD2 (5 bases). The V and J ends lost 2 bases and 6 bases respectively, with 17 bases between them. Germline assignment: CDR1 LNHDA and CDR2 SQIVND (reference sequence). CDR3 length: 15 residues. In DNA, the CDR3 is TGTGCCAGTAGTATAATGGTCCGGGGATGGTTCGAGCAGTACTTC. Its protein product is CASSIMVRGWFEQYF.

The chain uses TRBV27 and TRBJ2-7, with D perhaps TRBD1 (6 bases). Germline CDR1 reads MNHEY; CDR2 reads SMNVEV (reference sequence). Trimming left V 6 bases short and J 5 bases short, with 20 bases between. This CDR3 comprises 15 residues. The chain's CDR3 is CASSNYFEQGDEQYF. The CDR3, as DNA: TGTGCCAGCAGCAATTATTTCGAACAGGGTGACGAGCAGTACTTC.

The rearrangement uses TRBV27 and TRBJ2-7; D uncertain. The CDR3 is made up of 13 amino acids. Germline-derived CDR1 and CDR2 are MNHEY and SMNVEV (reference sequence). Trimming stripped 0 bases from V and 4 bases from J, with 7 bases between. The CDR3 DNA is TGTGCCAGCAGTTTATCCAACAGATACGAGCAGTACTTC. It translates to CASSLSNRYEQYF.

The rearrangement links TRBV9 to TRBJ2-7; 7 bases align to TRBD1. V shed 0 bases, J shed 1 base, and the junction held 1 base outside the gene matches. CDR1 is SGDLS and CDR2 is YYNGEE in the germline V gene. The CDR3 length is 14 residues. CDR3 nucleotides: TGTGCCAGCAGCGTAGCGGGACAGTCCTACGAGCAGTACTTC. This encodes CASSVAGQSYEQYF.

The rearrangement uses TRBV4-1 and TRBJ2-7; a possible D gene is TRBD2 (6 bases). Trimming stripped 1 base from V and 4 bases from J, with 14 bases between. This CDR3 comprises 15 residues. Germline values: CDR1 MGHRA, CDR2 YSYEKL. The CDR3 nucleotides are TGCGCCAGCAGCCAAGGGGTAGCGGTGAAATACGAGCAGTACTTC. Translated: CASSQGVAVKYEQYF.

The chain carries TRBV9 and TRBJ1-2, with a weak D call TRBD1 (5 bases). This CDR3 contains 13 residues. V was pared by 3 bases and J by 2 bases, with 8 bases between. Germline V gives CDR1 SGDLS, CDR2 YYNGEE. The CDR3 coding sequence is TGTGCCAGCAGCGCCCGGGGGAACTATGGCTACACCTTC. This codes for CASSARGNYGYTF.

V usage is TRBV6-1 and J usage is TRBJ2-3; 7 nucleotides align to TRBD2. The CDR3 is 13 residues long. J lost 3 bases, V lost 7 bases, and 4 bases had no gene match. Per germline, CDR1 MNHNS and CDR2 SASEGT. CDR3 coding DNA: TGTGCCAGCACGTCCGGGAGGACAGATACGCAGTATTTT. Its protein product is CASTSGRTDTQYF.

Notes on this clone: Within the sample, other DNA sequences also encode this same CDR3. The V call is TRBV7-9, the J call TRBJ2-7; D not resolved. V lost 3 bases to trimming and J lost 4 bases, with 4 bases between them. The CDR3 is made up of 11 amino acids. Germline lookup yields CDR1 SEHNR and CDR2 FQNEAQ (reference sequence). CDR3 sequence: CASSLRYEQYF. In DNA form, the CDR3 reads TGTGCCAGCAGCTTGCGGTACGAGCAGTACTTC.

This clone was seen a single time. J is TRBJ2-5 and V is TRBV27; weak D call: TRBD1 (5 bases). Trimming took 4 bases from V and 5 from J, leaving 14 bases between them. Germline V gene lookup returns CDR1 MNHEY and CDR2 SMNVEV (reference sequence). CDR3 length: 14 amino acids. CDR3 sequence (DNA): TGTGCCAGCAGTTCGGCAGGGCTCTCTGAGACCCAGTACTTC. This sequence encodes CASSSAGLSETQYF.

The V call is TRBV5-4, the J call TRBJ2-7; 15 nucleotides match TRBD2. The junction had 7 bases not matched to a gene; V was cut back by 3 bases and J by 3 bases. Germline V lookup: CDR1 SGHNT, CDR2 YYREEE (reference sequence). The CDR3 totals 17 residues. The CDR3 sequence is CASSSKGLAGGFYEQYF. The CDR3 nucleotides read TGTGCCAGCAGCTCAAAGGGACTAGCGGGGGGTTTCTACGAGCAGTACTTC.

The chain carries TRBV2 and TRBJ2-5; D perhaps matches TRBD1 (6 bases). V lost 6 bases to trimming and J lost 4 bases, with 15 bases between them. The CDR3 sequence is 14 residues long. CDR1 and CDR2 from the germline V gene are SNHLY and FYNNEI. The CDR3 DNA sequence: TGTGCCAGCAGCTCCTCGCCCAGGGGAGAGACCCAGTACTTC. Translating it yields CASSSSPRGETQYF.

CDR3 region: CASRTGLNNEQFF. The CDR3 nucleotides read TGTGCCAGCAGAACGGGTCTGAACAATGAGCAGTTCTTC. The genes are TRBV2 and TRBJ2-1; D is ambiguous. The CDR3 sequence is 13 residues long. CDR1 is SNHLY, CDR2 FYNNEI, per germline. Between the trimmed V and J ends, which lost 6 bases and 5 bases, there was a span of 11 bases.

The chain couples TRBV2 to TRBJ1-5; maybe TRBD1 (6 bases). Germline-derived CDR1 and CDR2 are SNHLY and FYNNEI. The CDR3 totals 14 residues. Trimming left V 7 bases short and J 8 bases short, with 18 bases between. The CDR3 DNA follows: TGTGCCAGCACTCGGGACATCACGTGGGAGCCCCAGCATTTT. Translating gives CASTRDITWEPQHF.

The chain uses TRBV29-1 and TRBJ1-4, with TRBD1 as a possible D gene (6 bases). The V gene's germline CDR1 is SQVTM and CDR2 ANQGSEA. V lost 5 bases and J 4 bases, leaving 14 bases between the germline ends. The CDR3 runs to 14 residues. The CDR3 DNA is TGCAGCGTTTATGCGACAGGAAGTAATGAAAAACTGTTTTTT. Amino acid sequence: CSVYATGSNEKLFF.

The chain links TRBV9 to TRBJ2-3; the match to TRBD1 covers 9 bases. V lost 3 bases and J lost 0; bases outside the gene matches: 2. Germline V gives CDR1 SGDLS, CDR2 YYNGEE. The CDR3 is 15 residues long. The CDR3 sequence: CASSDRGRSTDTQYF. DNA for the CDR3: TGTGCCAGCAGCGACAGGGGGCGTAGCACAGATACGCAGTATTTT.

The chain joins TRBV9 to TRBJ2-1, with TRBD2 identical over 8 bases. Germline CDR1 is SGDLS and CDR2 is YYNGEE. The CDR3 length is 16 residues. V dropped 4 bases and J dropped 6; count of bases not matched to a gene: 12. DNA for the CDR3: TGTGCCAGCAGCCCCTCCGGGGGGGCTCCGATCAATGAGCAGTTCTTC. Its translation: CASSPSGGAPINEQFF.

The J gene is TRBJ2-1, the V gene TRBV7-6; D is ambiguous. This CDR3 is 11 amino acids long. CDR1 SGHVS and CDR2 FNYEAQ come from the germline V gene. Trimming cost V 1 base and J 8 bases, with 3 bases left between them. CDR3 region: CASSLGHEQFF. CDR3 in DNA: TGTGCCAGCAGCTTAGGGCATGAGCAGTTCTTC.

This clone was observed a few times. The V and J genes are TRBV5-1 and TRBJ1-1, with 8 bases lining up with TRBD1. The CDR3 totals 14 residues. CDR1 and CDR2 (germline): SGHRS, YFSETQ. V was clipped by 4 bases and J by 1 base; unmatched bases: 3. Here the CDR3 DNA reads TGCGCCAGCAGCGCCGGGACAGGGAACACTGAAGCTTTCTTT. It encodes CASSAGTGNTEAFF.

The V gene is TRBV6-5, the J gene TRBJ2-1, with 8 bases lining up with TRBD1. V lost 0 bases, J lost 7 bases, and 5 bases stayed unmatched. This CDR3 region has 15 residues. Germline assignment: CDR1 MNHEY and CDR2 SVGAGI. The CDR3 region is CASSYSWQGANEQFF. In DNA, the CDR3 is TGTGCCAGCAGTTACTCGTGGCAGGGGGCAAATGAGCAGTTCTTC.

The table lists this clone with a count of one. The chain couples TRBV5-1 to TRBJ1-5; 10 bases align to TRBD1. This CDR3 region has 16 residues. With 8 bases clipped from V and 0 bases from J, the junction kept 8 bases outside the gene matches. CDR1 is SGHRS and CDR2 is YFSETQ in the germline V gene. CDR3 loop: CASSTGGRDSNQPQHF. In nucleotides, the CDR3 is TGCGCCAGTTCGACAGGGGGCAGGGATAGCAATCAGCCCCAGCATTTT.

The chain employs TRBV7-9 and TRBJ1-6; D not resolved. V was shortened by 1 base and J by 5 bases, with 9 bases between the two germline ends. Germline CDR1 reads SEHNR; CDR2 reads FQNEAQ (reference sequence). The CDR3 is made up of 15 amino acids. CDR3 nucleotides: TGTGCCAGCAGCTTAGTGGGCAGCAATAATTCACCCCTCCACTTT. Protein sequence: CASSLVGSNNSPLHF.

V is TRBV5-1 and J is TRBJ2-7; 9 nucleotides align to TRBD1. The V gene's germline CDR1 is SGHRS and CDR2 YFSETQ. The CDR3 is 16 residues long. With V trimmed by 1 base and J by 6 bases, 11 bases remained unmatched. The CDR3: CASSLPKTGGKGEQYF. Written as DNA, the CDR3 is TGCGCCAGCAGCTTGCCGAAGACAGGGGGAAAGGGCGAGCAGTACTTC.

The CDR3 sequence: CASSGVPPYEQYF. The CDR3 DNA follows: TGTGCCAGTAGCGGGGTGCCCCCCTACGAGCAGTACTTC. The rearrangement joins TRBV19 to TRBJ2-7; possibly TRBD2 for D (5 bases). The CDR3 runs 13 residues. Between the trimmed V and J ends, which lost 6 bases and 2 bases, there was a span of 11 bases. CDR1 is LNHDA and CDR2 is SQIVND in the germline V gene (reference sequence). The full variable domain, rest sourced from reference TRBV19 and TRBJ2-7, is DGGITQSPKYLFRKEGQNVTLSCEQNLNHDAMYWYRQDPGQGLRLIYYSQIVNDFQKGDIAEGYSVSREKKESFPLTVTSAQKNPTAFYLCASSGVPPYEQYFGPGTRLTVT.

In this sample, this clone turned up a few times. The chain links TRBV29-1 to TRBJ1-1, with D hard to call. This CDR3 has 14 residues. The germline V gene has CDR1 SQVTM and CDR2 ANQGSEA. The V and J ends lost 4 bases and 1 base respectively, with 13 bases between them. The CDR3 reads CSVVTFRANTEAFF. The CDR3 nucleotides are TGCAGCGTTGTCACGTTTCGAGCGAACACTGAAGCTTTCTTT.

The gene calls are TRBV5-1 and TRBJ2-7, with unresolved D. Germline V CDR1 and CDR2: SGHRS, YFSETQ. The CDR3 runs 14 residues. The V end lost 0 bases, the J end lost 1 base, and 8 bases lay between the germline ends. CDR3 DNA sequence: TGCGCCAGCAGCTTGGCCGGGTCTTCCTACGAGCAGTACTTC. Translation: CASSLAGSSYEQYF.

The chain is built from TRBV5-6 and TRBJ2-1; the D gene is possibly TRBD1 (6 bases). Per the germline V gene, CDR1 is SGHDT and CDR2 is YYEEEE. There are 15 residues in the CDR3. Trimming removed 2 bases at V and 5 bases at J, with 14 bases between. CDR3 bases: TGTGCCAGCAGCTTATATTTCCGGGACAACAATGAGCAGTTCTTC. Protein product: CASSLYFRDNNEQFF.

This chain joins TRBV10-1 and TRBJ2-7, with TRBD2 matching 13 bases. Germline V lookup: CDR1 WNHNN, CDR2 SYGVQD (reference sequence). The CDR3 is 17 residues long. The V and J ends lost 10 bases and 0 bases, in that order; junction bases with no gene match: 12. The CDR3, as DNA: TGCGCCACCCCGCGAGGACTAGCGGGGGCAAACTCCTACGAGCAGTACTTC. This sequence encodes CATPRGLAGANSYEQYF.